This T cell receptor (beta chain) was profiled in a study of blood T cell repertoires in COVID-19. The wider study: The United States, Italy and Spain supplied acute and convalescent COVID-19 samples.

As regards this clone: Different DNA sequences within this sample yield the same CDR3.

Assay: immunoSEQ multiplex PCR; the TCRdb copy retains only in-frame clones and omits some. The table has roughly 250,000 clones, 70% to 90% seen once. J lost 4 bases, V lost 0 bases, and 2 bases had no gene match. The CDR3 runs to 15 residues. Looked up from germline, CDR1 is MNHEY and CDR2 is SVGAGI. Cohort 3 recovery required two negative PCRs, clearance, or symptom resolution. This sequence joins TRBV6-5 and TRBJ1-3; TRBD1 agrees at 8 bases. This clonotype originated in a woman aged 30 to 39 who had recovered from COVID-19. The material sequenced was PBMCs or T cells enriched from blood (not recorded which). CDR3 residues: CASSYSDRGGNTIYF. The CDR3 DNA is TGTGCCAGCAGTTACTCAGACAGGGGCGGAAACACCATATATTTT.